What follows is one T cell receptor (beta chain) and its context. What it binds is unknown. Germline CDR1 is MDHEN and CDR2 is SYDVKM. The V end was cut by 6 bases, the J end by 1 base, with 15 bases between. This CDR3 is 16 amino acids long. This specimen belongs to a study of T cell responses to AZD1222 COVID-19 vaccine. For the study at large: Second-dose intervals near 4 or 12 weeks were combined.

TCRdb's table, derived via immunoSEQ multiplex PCR, lists solely in-frame clones and lacks some. The repertoire holds around 140,000 clones, 80% to 95% seen once, with around 3.8% in the top ten. Broader study findings: The donor group comprised mostly white British people and more females; the analysis possibly underestimated clonal diversity. The study identified only a handful of AZD1222 recipients as seropositive at baseline. Sampling captured repertoires only after the peak T cell response.

This sequence originates from an adult in good health. This specimen consisted of peripheral blood, obtained on day 0 of AZD1222 vaccination. The genes are TRBV28 and TRBJ2-2, with D maybe TRBD1 (5 bases). The CDR3 sequence: CASRIQAGLNTGELFF. The DNA for the CDR3 is TGTGCCAGCAGAATACAGGCCGGGCTGAACACCGGGGAGCTGTTTTTT.